This paragraph covers one T cell receptor beta chain sequence. Assay: immunoSEQ multiplex PCR; the TCRdb copy retains only in-frame clones and omits some. Of around 50,000 clones listed, roughly 86% are singletons. This record comes from a study of T cells in localized non-small cell lung cancer. The ends lost 10 bases at V and 10 bases at J; junction bases unmatched: 7. Germline CDR1 is KGHSH and CDR2 is LQKENI. The CDR3 runs to 12 residues. J is TRBJ2-1 and V is TRBV18; 10 bases match TRBD1. The sample in question was PBMCs, obtained before any cancer treatment. This clonotype originated in a man aged 40-75 years with stage II lung adenocarcinoma. CDR3 nucleotide sequence: TGTGCCACTAGGGGACAGGGGCAAGAGCAGTTCTTC. Translated, it gives CATRGQGQEQFF.